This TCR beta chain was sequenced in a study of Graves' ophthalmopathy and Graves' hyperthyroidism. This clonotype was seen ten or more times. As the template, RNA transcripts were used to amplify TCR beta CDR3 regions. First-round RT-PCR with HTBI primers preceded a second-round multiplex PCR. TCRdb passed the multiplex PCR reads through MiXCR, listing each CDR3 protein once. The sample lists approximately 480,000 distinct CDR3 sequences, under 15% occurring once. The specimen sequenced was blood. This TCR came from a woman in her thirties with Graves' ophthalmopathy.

As DNA, the CDR3 is TGTGCCAGCAGCTTGGGAGAATTCGTCTCTGGAAACACCATATATTTT. Translating it yields CASSLGEFVSGNTIYF. The genes are TRBV11-2 and TRBJ1-3; D gene unclear. There are 16 residues in the CDR3. Looked up from germline, CDR1 is SGHAT and CDR2 is FQNNGV. V shed 3 bases and J shed 0 bases, with 12 bases lying between them. Complete variable domain (other parts from reference TRBV11-2 and TRBJ1-3): EAGVAQSPRYKIIEKRQSVAFWCNPISGHATLYWYQQILGQGPKLLIQFQNNGVVDDSQLPKDRFSAERLKGVDSTLKIQPAKLEDSAVYLCASSLGEFVSGNTIYFGEGSWLTVV.